This entry features one T cell receptor beta chain sequence. Its antigen is undetermined. The sample originates from a study of cytomegalovirus exposure and HLA in healthy donors. Turning to the study itself: Caucasian-associated ancestry cluster membership applied to under 85% of several hundred genotyped donors. Points from the study as a whole: About 87% or about 30% of the time was how often most TCR beta V segments were productive, according to an earlier analysis.

In germline, CDR1 is SGHTA, CDR2 FQGNSA. V dropped 4 bases and J dropped 7; count of bases not matched to a gene: 9. There are 14 residues in the CDR3. The PCR employed 60 Vbeta primers together with 13 Jbeta primers. Produced via immunoSEQ multiplex PCR; TCRdb's table is partial and in-frame only. In all, the sample yields about 88,000 clones. This receptor was taken from a girl aged 5 to 17 in good health and CMV-seropositive. J is TRBJ1-2 and V is TRBV7-2; 7 positions agree with TRBD1. The material sequenced was PBMCs. The CDR3 loop is CASSSSMTGSGYTF. CDR3 in DNA: TGTGCCAGCAGCTCCTCGATGACAGGGAGTGGCTACACCTTC.